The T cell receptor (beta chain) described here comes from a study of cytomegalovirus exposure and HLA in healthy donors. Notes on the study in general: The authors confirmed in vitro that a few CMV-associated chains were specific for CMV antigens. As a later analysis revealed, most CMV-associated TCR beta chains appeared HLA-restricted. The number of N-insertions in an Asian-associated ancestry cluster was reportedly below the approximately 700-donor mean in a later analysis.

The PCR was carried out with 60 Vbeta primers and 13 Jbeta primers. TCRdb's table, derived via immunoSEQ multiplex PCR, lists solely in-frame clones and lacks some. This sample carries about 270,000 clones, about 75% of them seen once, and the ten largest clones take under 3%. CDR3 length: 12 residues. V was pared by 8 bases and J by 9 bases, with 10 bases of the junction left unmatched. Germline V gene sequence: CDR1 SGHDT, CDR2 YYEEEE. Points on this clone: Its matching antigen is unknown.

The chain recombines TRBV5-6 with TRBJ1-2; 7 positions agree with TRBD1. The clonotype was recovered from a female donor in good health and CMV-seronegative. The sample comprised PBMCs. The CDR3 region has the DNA TGTGCCAGTACGGGACAGAAGGGGAGCTACACCTTC. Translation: CASTGQKGSYTF.